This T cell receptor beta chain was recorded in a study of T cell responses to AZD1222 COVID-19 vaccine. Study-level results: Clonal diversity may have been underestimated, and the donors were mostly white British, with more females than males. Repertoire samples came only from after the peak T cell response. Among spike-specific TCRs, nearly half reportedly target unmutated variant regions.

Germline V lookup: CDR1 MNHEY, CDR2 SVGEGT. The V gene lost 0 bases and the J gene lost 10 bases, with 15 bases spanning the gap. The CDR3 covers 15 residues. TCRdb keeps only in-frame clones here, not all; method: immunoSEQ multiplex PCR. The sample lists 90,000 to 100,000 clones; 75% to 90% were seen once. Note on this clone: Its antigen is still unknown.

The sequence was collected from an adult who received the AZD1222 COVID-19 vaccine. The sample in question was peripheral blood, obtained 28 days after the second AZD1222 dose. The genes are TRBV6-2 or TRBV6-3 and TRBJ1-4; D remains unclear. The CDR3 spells CASSYSPTRGGKLFF. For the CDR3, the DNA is TGTGCCAGCAGTTACTCCCCAACCCGGGGTGGAAAACTGTTTTTT.